This T cell receptor (beta chain) was obtained from a study of cytomegalovirus exposure and HLA in healthy donors. Whole-study results and caveats: The HLA-A and HLA-B alleles of most subjects were reportedly predicted accurately from TCR beta sequences. Cytomegalovirus association was listed for 164 TCR beta chains.

This clone was detected only a few times. Its antigen is still unknown. Unmatched junction bases numbered 8, after V lost 4 bases and J lost 0 bases. The CDR3 is 18 residues long. CDR1 and CDR2 (germline): SGHRS, YFSETQ. A multiplex PCR was run with 60 Vbeta primers and 13 Jbeta primers. Produced via immunoSEQ multiplex PCR; TCRdb's table is partial and in-frame only. The sample lists 110,000 to 150,000 clones, roughly 10% occurring once. This receptor was identified in a man aged 50 to 60 in good health and CMV-seronegative. What was sequenced was PBMCs. The V gene is TRBV5-1, the J gene TRBJ2-3, with 13 bases fitting TRBD2. CDR3 sequence reads: CASSRWTSGRKSTDTQYF. CDR3 DNA: TGCGCCAGCAGCAGGTGGACTAGCGGGAGAAAGAGCACAGATACGCAGTATTTT.